Listed below are T cell receptor beta chains from one sample, sequenced in a study of cytomegalovirus exposure and HLA in healthy donors. Using immunoSEQ multiplex PCR, the repertoire was profiled, and TCRdb retains in-frame clones only, with some absent. The sample has tens of thousands of clones, about four fifths seen once. Sequencing was carried out using PBMCs. These TCRs come from a woman in her 40s in good health and CMV-seropositive. The CDR3 runs from the conserved cysteine through the conserved F or W. A D gene is named only where the DNA matches it firmly. Where a row states a size, it is once, few, many or the class of an expanded clone; other rows omit it.

abundance	v_gene	d_gene	j_gene	CDR3aa	CDR3nt
NA	TRBV29-1	NA	TRBJ1-2	CSEGVRYGYTF	TGCAGCGAGGGGGTCCGCTATGGCTACACCTTC
NA	TRBV7-9	TRBD1	TRBJ2-2	CASSLGQGAGGELFF	TGTGCCAGCAGCCTGGGACAGGGGGCCGGCGGGGAGCTGTTTTTT
once	TRBV5-1	TRBD2	TRBJ2-7	CASSSGGTSGYEQYF	TGCGCCAGCAGCTCCGGCGGGACTAGCGGCTACGAGCAGTACTTC
NA	TRBV7-9	NA	TRBJ1-3	CASSISVRGNTIYF	TGTGCCAGCAGCATTAGTGTTCGGGGAAACACCATATATTTT
NA	TRBV29-1	TRBD1	TRBJ1-1	CSVEQGVGTEAFF	TGCAGCGTTGAACAGGGGGTAGGCACTGAAGCTTTCTTT
NA	TRBV30	NA	TRBJ1-5	CAWSPGGGLGPQHF	TGTGCCTGGAGCCCCGGCGGAGGCTTGGGGCCCCAGCATTTT
few	TRBV5-4	NA	TRBJ2-7	CASSLRSSDEQYF	TGTGCCAGCAGCTTGAGGAGCTCCGACGAGCAGTACTTC
NA	TRBV27	TRBD2	TRBJ2-5	CASRASGRETQYF	TGTGCCAGCAGGGCTAGCGGGAGGGAGACCCAGTACTTC
NA	TRBV28	TRBD2	TRBJ2-7	CASSLPLAGVNEQYF	TGTGCCAGCAGTTTACCCCTAGCGGGAGTGAACGAGCAGTACTTC
NA	TRBV7-2	NA	TRBJ2-5	CASSPRRAAETQYF	TGTGCCAGCAGCCCCAGACGAGCGGCGGAGACCCAGTACTTC
NA	TRBV9	TRBD2	TRBJ2-5	CASSRGGLAGLQETQYF	TGTGCCAGCAGCCGGGGGGGTCTAGCGGGACTCCAAGAGACCCAGTACTTC
once	TRBV6-5	TRBD1	TRBJ1-4	CASSPQGAQEKLFF	TGTGCCAGCAGTCCGCAGGGGGCCCAGGAGAAACTGTTTTTT
NA	TRBV4-2	TRBD1	TRBJ2-2	CASSRGYGTVAGELFF	TGTGCCAGCAGCAGGGGTTATGGGACAGTCGCCGGGGAGCTGTTTTTT
NA	TRBV7-6	TRBD2	TRBJ2-3	CASSPDRTSGGSTDTQYF	TGTGCCAGCAGCCCGGACCGGACTAGCGGGGGTAGCACAGATACGCAGTATTTT
NA	TRBV13	TRBD1	TRBJ2-2	CASSPGQGYSTGELFF	TGTGCCAGCAGCCCAGGACAGGGCTATTCTACCGGGGAGCTGTTTTTT
NA	TRBV10-1	NA	TRBJ2-3	CASSEGHRRTDTQYF	TGCGCCAGCAGTGAGGGACACCGACGAACAGATACGCAGTATTTT
NA	TRBV18	NA	TRBJ1-2	CASSPGQSQTIGGYTF	TGTGCCAGCTCACCCGGTCAGTCTCAAACCATCGGGGGCTACACCTTC
NA	TRBV18	NA	TRBJ2-5	CASSPTGQGSVTQYF	TGTGCCAGCTCACCAACGGGCCAGGGGAGTGTGACCCAGTACTTC
NA	TRBV5-4	TRBD2	TRBJ2-5	CASSSAGTSQETQYF	TGTGCCAGCAGCTCTGCCGGGACTAGCCAAGAGACCCAGTACTTC
NA	TRBV11-2	NA	TRBJ1-2	CASTPGGDYGYTF	TGTGCCAGCACCCCCGGGGGGGACTATGGCTACACCTTC
once	TRBV6-5	TRBD1	TRBJ2-7	CASSYPGQGTDEQYF	TGTGCCAGCAGTTACCCGGGACAGGGTACCGACGAGCAGTACTTC
NA	TRBV11-3	TRBD2	TRBJ2-1	CASSLGTSGNNEQFF	TGTGCCAGCAGCCTCGGGACTAGCGGGAACAATGAGCAGTTCTTC
NA	TRBV7-3	TRBD1	TRBJ1-6	CASSLGGQLNSPLHF	TGTGCCAGCAGCCTTGGGGGACAGCTAAATTCACCCCTCCACTTT
NA	TRBV4-1	NA	TRBJ1-6	CASSQDPPARSFNSPLHF	TGCGCCAGCAGCCAAGACCCCCCGGCCAGGTCATTTAACTCACCCCTCCACTTT
NA	TRBV4-2	TRBD1	TRBJ1-5	CASSQDRGSNQPQHF	TGTGCCAGCAGCCAGGACAGGGGTAGCAATCAGCCCCAGCATTTT
NA	TRBV10-1	TRBD1	TRBJ1-6	CASRGTAYTSSYNSPLHF	TGCGCCAGCAGGGGGACAGCTTATACGAGCTCCTATAATTCACCCCTCCACTTT
NA	TRBV11-2	TRBD2	TRBJ2-3	CASSSLAGGGTDTQYF	TGTGCCAGCAGCTCCCTAGCGGGAGGCGGCACAGATACGCAGTATTTT